What follows is one TCR beta chain and its context. Its antigen is unidentified. This entry is derived from a study of shared clonotypes between healthy human individuals. Study-level points and caveats: The study generally estimated greater richness for naive than memory subsets. Owing to a small donor count, the genetic and exposure-history diversity represented was limited.

Clones were read by immunoSEQ multiplex PCR, and TCRdb kept only the in-frame ones, dropping some. The table includes about 2.3 million clones, over 85% detected once. There were only Caucasian adults among the donors, and all lived in Nashville, Tennessee. A split of CD4+ cells into CD45RA+ naive and CD45RA-negative memory subsets was performed. The trim removed 5 bases at V and 0 bases at J, leaving 7 bases unmatched. The CDR3 is 16 residues long. CDR1 and CDR2 from the germline V gene are LNHNV and YYDKDF (reference sequence). This chain connects TRBV15 to TRBJ1-3, with 7 bases aligning to TRBD1. The sequence was obtained from a man aged 18-30 years in good health. Some clones in this sample may be carry-over from other donors' samples. Sample: naive CD4+ T cells from PBMCs. Subset defined: CD45RA+ positively selected. As DNA, the CDR3 is TGTGCCACCAGCGGCGGACAGGTTATCTCTGGAAACACCATATATTTT. Its protein is CATSGGQVISGNTIYF. The full variable domain, its missing parts supplied by reference TRBV15 and TRBJ1-3, is DAMVIQNPRYQVTQFGKPVTLSCSQTLNHNVMYWYQQKSSQAPKLLFHYYDKDFNNEADTPDNFQSRRPNTSFCFLDIRSPGLGDTAMYLCATSGGQVISGNTIYFGEGSWLTVV.